This T cell receptor beta chain is drawn from a study of T cell responses to AZD1222 COVID-19 vaccine. The CDR3 covers 11 residues. Germline V gene lookup returns CDR1 LNHDA and CDR2 SQIVND (reference sequence). Between the trimmed V and J ends, which lost 3 bases and 4 bases, there was a span of 3 bases. The assay was immunoSEQ multiplex PCR, and TCRdb's table has in-frame clones only and misses some. The profile shows 120,000 or so clones, about 94% of them singletons. This sequence originates from an adult who received the AZD1222 COVID-19 vaccine. Here the sequenced sample was peripheral blood, taken 28 days after the second AZD1222 dose. The chain links TRBV19 to TRBJ1-2; the D is unclear. The CDR3 protein is CASSMGYGYTF. DNA for the CDR3: TGTGCCAGTAGTATGGGCTATGGCTACACCTTC.